This TCR beta chain was recorded in a study of control samples from healthy donors and cancer patients. Sequencing was performed with immunoSEQ multiplex PCR; in TCRdb, only in-frame clones are kept and a portion is missing. Here the sample table reports about 210,000 clones. What was sequenced was blood. The clonotype comes from a woman aged 25 to 45 in good health.

The CDR3 region has the DNA TGTGCCAGCAGTGAAGGGCGGGGGTTATACGAGCAGTACTTC. As protein: CASSEGRGLYEQYF. The genes are TRBV2 and TRBJ2-7; 7 bases match TRBD2. The V gene's germline CDR1 is SNHLY and CDR2 FYNNEI. J lost 4 bases, V lost 1 base, and 4 bases had no gene match. The CDR3 covers 14 residues.